Following are 4 T cell receptor beta chains from one sample sequenced in a study of T cells in Graves' hyperthyroidism and ophthalmopathy. Amplification of TCR beta CDR3 regions used RNA as the template. First-round RT-PCR of the TCR CDR3 relied on the HTBI primer set. TCRdb re-called the multiplex PCR reads through MiXCR, storing one row per CDR3 protein. This sample has a few hundred thousand distinct CDR3 sequences, with around a sixth found just once. The sample was blood. The origin of the receptors is a woman between 25 and 40 years old with Graves' hyperthyroidism.

This clonotype was seen only a few times. The CDR3 DNA sequence: TGTGCCAGCAAGCTACAGGGTAGCAATCAGCCCCAGCATTTT. It translates to CASKLQGSNQPQHF. The genes are TRBV6-1 and TRBJ1-5, with a possible D match to TRBD1 (6 bases). V was cut by 7 bases and J by 0 bases, with 10 bases left in between. CDR1 and CDR2 from the germline V gene are MNHNS and SASEGT. This CDR3 contains 14 residues.

At least ten counts were recorded for this clonotype. V gene TRBV7-9 combines with J gene TRBJ2-3, with D possibly TRBD1 on 6 matching bases. CDR1 is SEHNR and CDR2 is FQNEAQ in the germline V gene (reference sequence). Trimming removed 4 bases from V and 2 bases from J, with 16 bases in between. The length of the CDR3 is 16 residues. The CDR3 spells CASSSWSDRNTDTQYF. DNA for the CDR3: TGTGCCAGCAGCTCCTGGTCTGACAGGAACACAGATACGCAGTATTTT. Together with reference TRBV7-9 and TRBJ2-3, the CDR3 gives the full variable domain: DTGVSQNPRHKITKRGQNVTFRCDPISEHNRLYWYRQTLGQGPEFLTYFQNEAQLEKSRLLSDRFSAERPKGSFSTLEIQRTEQGDSAMYLCASSSWSDRNTDTQYFGPGTRLTVL.

This clonotype was detected ten times or more. Written as DNA, the CDR3 is TGCGCCAGCAGCTCGACAGGACAAAGCACAGATACGCAGTATTTT. It specifies CASSSTGQSTDTQYF. V usage is TRBV5-1 and J usage is TRBJ2-3; possibly TRBD1 for D (6 bases). CDR3 length: 15 residues. Trimming pared 3 bases from V and 0 bases from J, leaving 11 bases between. Per germline, CDR1 SGHRS and CDR2 YFSETQ.

This clonotype came up once. The V gene is TRBV3-1, the J gene TRBJ1-1; D ambiguous. The CDR3 totals 12 residues. V was pared by 1 base and J by 8 bases, with 8 bases between. Germline-derived CDR1 and CDR2 are LGHDT and YNNKEL (reference sequence). The CDR3 sequence: CASSQGGMEAFF. The CDR3 DNA reads TGTGCCAGCAGCCAAGGAGGGATGGAAGCTTTCTTT. Full variable domain (remainder filled in from reference TRBV3-1 and TRBJ1-1): DTAVSQTPKYLVTQMGNDKSIKCEQNLGHDTMYWYKQDSKKFLKIMFSYNNKELIINETVPNRFSPKSPDKAHLNLHINSLELGDSAVYFCASSQGGMEAFFGQGTRLTVV.